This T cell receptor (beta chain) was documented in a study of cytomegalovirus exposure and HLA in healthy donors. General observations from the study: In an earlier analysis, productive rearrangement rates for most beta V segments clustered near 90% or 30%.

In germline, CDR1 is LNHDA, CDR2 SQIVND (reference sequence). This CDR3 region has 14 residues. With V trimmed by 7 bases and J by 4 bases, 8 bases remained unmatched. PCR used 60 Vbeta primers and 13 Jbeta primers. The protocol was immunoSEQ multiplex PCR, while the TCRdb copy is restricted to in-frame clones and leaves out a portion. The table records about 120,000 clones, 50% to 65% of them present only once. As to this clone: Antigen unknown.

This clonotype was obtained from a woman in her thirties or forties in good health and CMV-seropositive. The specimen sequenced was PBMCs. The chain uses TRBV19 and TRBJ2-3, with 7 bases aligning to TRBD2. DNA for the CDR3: TGTGCCAGTACTTCCGGGAGGACCGCAGATACGCAGTATTTT. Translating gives CASTSGRTADTQYF.